One and the same sample provided the 4 T cell receptor beta chains below, sequenced in a study of shared clonotypes between healthy human individuals. Assay used: immunoSEQ multiplex PCR; TCRdb lists only in-frame clones, some missing. Among a few million clones, 90% to 96% were seen once, and the ten largest hold 0.13%. The sample taken for sequencing was naive CD4+ T cells sorted from blood. Stated subset: CD45RA+ positively selected. The origin of the receptors is a man aged 18 to 30 in good health.

This clone was counted between two and nine times. This same CDR3 is encoded by further DNA sequences in the sample. V usage is TRBV2 and J usage is TRBJ2-2, with no clear D. Trimming cost V 1 base and J 4 bases, with 1 base left between them. CDR3 length: 12 residues. Germline values: CDR1 SNHLY, CDR2 FYNNEI. CDR3 loop: CASSEGTGELFF. For the CDR3, the DNA is TGTGCCAGCAGTGAAGGCACCGGGGAGCTGTTTTTT. Full variable domain (remainder filled in from reference TRBV2 and TRBJ2-2): EPEVTQTPSHQVTQMGQEVILRCVPISNHLYFYWYRQILGQKVEFLVSFYNNEISEKSEIFDDQFSVERPDGSNFTLKIRSTKLEDSAMYFCASSEGTGELFFGEGSRLTVL.

J is TRBJ2-1 and V is TRBV11-2, with 9 bases identical to TRBD2. The CDR3 is 17 residues long. V was pared by 2 bases and J by 4 bases, with 9 bases of the junction left unmatched. Germline CDR1 reads SGHAT; CDR2 reads FQNNGV. CDR3 sequence reads: CASSLRSSGGSYNEQFF. DNA for the CDR3: TGTGCCAGCAGCTTAAGGTCCAGCGGGGGGTCGTACAATGAGCAGTTCTTC.

Turning to this clone: Different DNA sequences within this sample yield the same CDR3. This rearrangement joins TRBV10-3 to TRBJ2-3, with D possibly called TRBD1 or TRBD2 (5 bases each). There are 15 residues in the CDR3. The germline V and J ends were trimmed by 0 bases and 0 bases, with 7 bases remaining between them. Germline loops: CDR1 ENHRY, CDR2 SYGVKD. Here the CDR3 DNA reads TGTGCCATCAGTGAGTCGGGGGTTAGCACAGATACGCAGTATTTT. Translation gives CAISESGVSTDTQYF.

To note about this clone: An end of the junction differs from the germline gene, which may be a read error. This chain joins TRBV7-2 and TRBJ2-7; the match to TRBD1 covers 8 bases. Germline CDR1 and CDR2: SGHTA and FQGNSA. This CDR3 comprises 14 residues. CDR3 nucleotides: TGTGCCAGCAGCTCGCCAGGGGGCTCCAACGAGCAGTACTTC. Amino acids: CASSSPGGSNEQYF.